Presented here are 24 T cell receptor beta chains from one specimen sequenced in a study of T-cell reconstitution after alpha-beta-depleted transplantation in children. Unique molecular identifiers were incorporated into the prepared TCRbeta library. Using its own MiXCR run on the PCR reads, TCRdb lists one record per CDR3 protein. The repertoire holds about 360,000 distinct CDR3 sequences, with about an eighth as singletons. The material sequenced was PBMCs, taken from the stem cell graft. Receptor source: a human donor who donated a stem cell graft to a child with Fanconi anemia.

This clonotype turned up a few times. The genes are TRBV27 and TRBJ2-6; the D call may be TRBD1 or TRBD2 (5 bases each). Per germline, CDR1 MNHEY and CDR2 SMNVEV (reference sequence). CDR3 length: 12 residues. Trimming took off 5 bases at V and 13 bases at J, with 12 bases between the two ends. Here the CDR3 DNA reads TGTGCCAGCAGTCCAGGGACGGGGGTCCTGACTTTC. Protein product: CASSPGTGVLTF.

This clonotype was found many times. The V call is TRBV7-9, the J call TRBJ1-5; 8 nucleotides align to TRBD1. J was trimmed by 5 bases and V by 5 bases; bases with no gene match: 5. The germline V gene has CDR1 SEHNR and CDR2 FQNEAQ (reference sequence). This CDR3 is built from 14 residues. The CDR3 sequence: CASSRDRGDQPQHF. For the CDR3, the DNA is TGTGCCAGCAGCCGCGACAGGGGCGATCAGCCCCAGCATTTT.

The V gene is TRBV5-1, the J gene TRBJ2-2; the match to TRBD1 covers 10 bases. This CDR3 is built from 15 residues. The trim removed 4 bases at V and 6 bases at J, leaving 6 bases unmatched. The V gene's germline CDR1 is SGHRS and CDR2 YFSETQ. The CDR3 bases are TGCGCCAGCAGCGAGACAGGGGGCTTCGCCGGGGAGCTGTTTTTT. Its translation is CASSETGGFAGELFF.

A few counts support this clonotype. V usage is TRBV4-3 and J usage is TRBJ1-2; D not resolved. Germline V gene data show CDR1 as LGHNA and CDR2 as YSLEER. The CDR3 contains 14 residues. V was clipped by 0 bases and J by 3 bases, with 8 bases between them. CDR3 region: CASSQDRTDYGYTF. CDR3 nucleotide sequence: TGCGCCAGCAGCCAAGATCGGACTGACTATGGCTACACCTTC.

This clonotype was counted only a few times. The V call is TRBV12-3 or TRBV12-4, the J call TRBJ2-1; D is uncertain. CDR3 length: 15 residues. V was clipped by 2 bases and J by 5 bases, with 13 bases between them. The CDR3 DNA sequence: TGTGCCAGCAGTTTACAAGGGAAACCCGACAATGAGCAGTTCTTC. Translating it yields CASSLQGKPDNEQFF.

The rearrangement uses TRBV5-1 and TRBJ2-3; possible D gene TRBD1, 6 bases. Trimming left V 0 bases short and J 5 bases short, with 13 bases between. Looked up from germline, CDR1 is SGHRS and CDR2 is YFSETQ. The CDR3 is made up of 15 amino acids. The CDR3 sequence: CASSLEGRGLDTQYF. CDR3 in DNA: TGCGCCAGCAGCTTGGAAGGCAGGGGCTTAGATACGCAGTATTTT. The complete variable domain, with remaining parts taken from reference TRBV5-1 and TRBJ2-3, reads KAGVTQTPRYLIKTRGQQVTLSCSPISGHRSVSWYQQTPGQGLQFLFEYFSETQRNKGNFPGRFSGRQFSNSRSEMNVSTLELGDSALYLCASSLEGRGLDTQYFGPGTRLTVL.

Many counts were recorded for this clonotype. The chain carries TRBV7-6 and TRBJ2-5; TRBD2 is a possible D gene (7 bases). Per the germline V gene, CDR1 is SGHVS and CDR2 is FNYEAQ. This CDR3 is built from 14 residues. V lost 5 bases and J 2 bases, leaving 12 bases between the germline ends. CDR3 in amino acids: CASSRGGPQETQYF. Here the CDR3 DNA reads TGTGCCAGCAGCCGCGGGGGCCCTCAAGAGACCCAGTACTTC.

This clonotype was picked up a small number of times. The chain combines TRBV7-9 with TRBJ1-1; tentative D call: TRBD1 (6 bases). Germline CDR1 and CDR2: SEHNR and FQNEAQ (reference sequence). CDR3 length: 15 amino acids. V lost 5 bases and J 0 bases, leaving 13 bases between the germline ends. CDR3 sequence reads: CASSTLQGLNTEAFF. DNA for the CDR3: TGTGCCAGCAGCACCCTACAGGGCTTGAACACTGAAGCTTTCTTT.

This clonotype showed up many times. This chain joins TRBV20-1 and TRBJ2-3; the match to TRBD2 covers 8 bases. Per germline, CDR1 DFQATT and CDR2 SNEGSKA (reference sequence). V dropped 0 bases and J dropped 4; count of bases not matched to a gene: 9. CDR3 size: 16 residues. CDR3 sequence reads: CSARDPLRGESDTQYF. The CDR3 DNA sequence: TGCAGTGCTAGAGATCCATTGCGGGGGGAATCAGATACGCAGTATTTT.

This clonotype has only a few counts. The chain joins TRBV20-1 to TRBJ2-5, with D possibly matching TRBD2 (6 bases). The length of the CDR3 is 15 residues. Germline-derived CDR1 and CDR2 are DFQATT and SNEGSKA (reference sequence). The V and J ends lost 0 bases and 2 bases respectively, with 13 bases between them. CDR3 amino acids: CSARDLSAGQETQYF. CDR3 nucleotides: TGCAGTGCTAGAGATCTCAGCGCGGGGCAAGAGACCCAGTACTTC.

The CDR3 protein is CASSPGGALGETQYF. DNA for the CDR3: TGTGCCAGCAGTCCAGGGGGCGCCTTGGGAGAGACCCAGTACTTC. The chain uses TRBV11-3 and TRBJ2-5; TRBD1 agrees at 8 bases. This CDR3 contains 15 residues. The V segment lost 6 bases and the J segment 4 bases; nucleotides outside the gene matches: 10. From germline, CDR1 is SGHNT and CDR2 YENEEA. Filled out from reference TRBV11-3 and TRBJ2-5, the complete variable domain reads EAGVVQSPRYKIIEKKQPVAFWCNPISGHNTLYWYLQNLGQGPELLIRYENEEAVDDSQLPKDRFSAERLKGVDSTLKIQPAELGDSAVYLCASSPGGALGETQYFGPGTRLLVL.

A few counts support this clonotype. The chain employs TRBV6-1 and TRBJ1-4; weak D call: TRBD1 (6 bases). CDR3 length equals 15 residues. Germline CDR1 MNHNS, CDR2 SASEGT. Trimming stripped 7 bases from V and 7 bases from J, with 19 bases between. The CDR3 DNA follows: TGTGCCAGCACCTCGACAGGCAGAAATGCTGAAAAACTGTTTTTT. This encodes CASTSTGRNAEKLFF.

This clonotype appeared a few times. The chain joins TRBV7-9 to TRBJ1-1; D remains unclear. This CDR3 is 14 amino acids long. Germline V gene data show CDR1 as SEHNR and CDR2 as FQNEAQ (reference sequence). With 1 base removed from V and 1 base from J, the gap between germline ends came to 7 bases. The CDR3 loop is CASSLDIPNTEAFF. The CDR3 DNA is TGTGCCAGCAGCTTAGATATACCGAACACTGAAGCTTTCTTT.

This chain uses TRBV4-3 with TRBJ1-6; 9 bases are shared with TRBD1. V lost 0 bases, J lost 11 bases, and 5 bases stayed unmatched. Germline V gene lookup returns CDR1 LGHNA and CDR2 YSLEER. The CDR3 is 15 amino acids. The CDR3 region has the DNA TGCGCCAGCAGCCAAGAGTCCGGGACAGGGACACCCCTCCACTTT. Its protein is CASSQESGTGTPLHF.

In this sample, this clonotype turned up a few times. This rearrangement joins TRBV11-2 to TRBJ1-4; D is possibly TRBD1 (6 bases). The CDR3 extends over 15 amino acids. Deletions cut 5 bases from V and 4 bases from J, with 14 bases between. From germline, CDR1 is SGHAT and CDR2 FQNNGV. CDR3 in amino acids: CASSRDGRGNEKLFF. The CDR3 DNA is TGTGCCAGCAGCCGGGATGGCAGGGGTAATGAAAAACTGTTTTTT.

The chain links TRBV4-2 to TRBJ2-1; TRBD2 might be the D (5 bases). Between the trimmed V and J ends, which lost 1 base and 4 bases, there was a span of 8 bases. The germline CDR1 and CDR2 sequences are LGHNA and YNFKEQ. The CDR3 length is 14 residues. CDR3 sequence: CASSQVGRYNEQFF. CDR3 coding DNA: TGTGCCAGCAGCCAAGTTGGGAGATACAATGAGCAGTTCTTC.

The chain has TRBV7-8 and TRBJ1-1; 7 positions agree with TRBD1. The CDR3 has 16 residues. Germline values: CDR1 SGHVS, CDR2 FQNEAQ. Trimming cost V 1 base and J 7 bases; bases outside gene matches: 12. Here the CDR3 reads CASSLGRGGKGVEAFF. The CDR3 DNA sequence: TGTGCCAGCAGCTTAGGCAGAGGGGGCAAGGGGGTTGAAGCTTTCTTT.

The chain has TRBV6-5 and TRBJ2-3; weak D call: TRBD2 (6 bases). The V end was cut by 2 bases, the J end by 9 bases, with 15 bases between. CDR1 and CDR2 from the germline V gene are MNHEY and SVGAGI. The CDR3 is made up of 14 amino acids. The CDR3 protein is CASSYGTQGGTQYF. CDR3 DNA sequence: TGTGCCAGCAGTTACGGGACTCAAGGAGGGACGCAGTATTTT.

This clonotype was recorded at least ten times. The chain combines TRBV20-1 with TRBJ2-2; D may be TRBD2 (5 bases). V dropped 4 bases and J dropped 6 bases, with 18 bases sitting between them. Looked up from germline, CDR1 is DFQATT and CDR2 is SNEGSKA (reference sequence). The length of the CDR3 is 15 residues. The CDR3 DNA sequence: TGCAGTGCTACCTTTCCGGGGTCTAGACCCGGGGAGCTGTTTTTT. This translates into CSATFPGSRPGELFF.

The CDR3 DNA sequence: TGTGCCAGCAGCACCAACGTAGGCGGAGTAAACATTCAGTACTTC. It encodes CASSTNVGGVNIQYF. The chain has TRBV5-4 and TRBJ2-4; the D is unclear. V lost 4 bases, J lost 6 bases, and 17 bases lay in between. The CDR3 is 15 residues long. Germline-derived CDR1 and CDR2 are SGHNT and YYREEE (reference sequence).

The genes are TRBV19 and TRBJ1-1, with D unresolved. This CDR3 has 14 amino acids. Between the trimmed V and J ends, which lost 3 bases and 5 bases, there was a span of 13 bases. Germline V lookup: CDR1 LNHDA, CDR2 SQIVND (reference sequence). The CDR3 protein is CASSMYPERTEAFF. CDR3 nucleotides: TGTGCCAGTAGTATGTATCCGGAAAGGACTGAAGCTTTCTTT.

This clonotype was found a few times. The J gene is TRBJ2-3, the V gene TRBV6-2 or TRBV6-3, with TRBD2 matching 7 bases. V dropped 4 bases and J dropped 2; count of bases not matched to a gene: 3. The CDR3 covers 14 residues. Germline CDR1 MNHEY, CDR2 SVGEGT. The CDR3 DNA is TGTGCCAGCAGTTTCGGACTAGACACAGATACGCAGTATTTT. It specifies CASSFGLDTDTQYF.

The V gene is TRBV7-9, the J gene TRBJ1-1, with D tentatively TRBD1 (6 bases). Trimming removed 4 bases from V and 1 base from J, with 16 bases in between. Germline-derived CDR1 and CDR2 are SEHNR and FQNEAQ (reference sequence). The CDR3 totals 16 residues. CDR3 amino acids: CASSYYPGHTNTEAFF. As DNA, the CDR3 is TGTGCCAGCAGCTATTACCCGGGACACACGAACACTGAAGCTTTCTTT.

This clonotype occurred many times. The rearrangement uses TRBV5-1 and TRBJ2-7; D is undetermined. This CDR3 has 12 residues. Looked up from germline, CDR1 is SGHRS and CDR2 is YFSETQ. Trimming removed 0 bases at V and 3 bases at J, with 4 bases between. DNA for the CDR3: TGCGCCAGCAGCTTGGGACGCTACGAGCAGTACGTC. It is translated as CASSLGRYEQYV.